A selection of T cell receptor beta chains follows, all from one sample in a study of blood T cell repertoires in COVID-19. The method was immunoSEQ multiplex PCR; TCRdb's version includes in-frame clones alone and lacks a portion of them. The sample consists of more than 200,000 clones, 81% of them appearing once. The sequenced sample consisted of peripheral blood. These receptors all come from a woman of 80 years or more with acute or convalescent COVID-19. Each CDR3 is given with its conserved first and last residue. The D gene is left open where the match is weak. The size field is filled for only some rows; it gives once, few, many or a size class.

d_call	j_call	v_call	clone_size	cdr3_nt	cdr3_aa
TRBD1	TRBJ1-6	TRBV20-1	.	TGCAGTGCTAGTCAGGGGGGCCGGAGCTCCTATAATTCACCCCTCCACTTT	CSASQGGRSSYNSPLHF
TRBD2	TRBJ2-2	TRBV3-1/TRBV3-2	.	TGTGCCAGCAGCCAAAGAGTAATTGTGGGACTAGCGAGGAACACCGGGGAGCTGTTTTTT	CASSQRVIVGLARNTGELFF
TRBD1	TRBJ1-4	TRBV5-1	.	TGCGCCAGCAGGGGACAGGATAATGAAAAACTGTTTTTT	CASRGQDNEKLFF
TRBD2	TRBJ2-5	TRBV2	.	TGTGCCAGCTCCGCCGGGAGGGGGAAAGAGACCCAGTACTTC	CASSAGRGKETQYF
TRBD1	TRBJ2-5	TRBV28	.	TGTGCCAGCAGGCGGGACAGGGGACAAGAGACCCAGTACTTC	CASRRDRGQETQYF
TRBD1	TRBJ1-5	TRBV3-1/TRBV3-2	few	TGTGCCAGCACCGCCAGGGGACAGAATCAGCCCCAGCATTTT	CASTARGQNQPQHF
TRBD1	TRBJ2-3	TRBV5-1	.	TGCGCCACCCAAAAACAGGGGGCAACAGATACGCAGTATTTT	CATQKQGATDTQYF
.	TRBJ1-3	TRBV13	.	TGTGCCAGCAGCTACCTTGCGGGGGTCTCTGGAAACACCATATATTTT	CASSYLAGVSGNTIYF
.	TRBJ2-3	TRBV28	.	TGTGCCAGCAGTATCTACGGGACTCCTCGCTTGGCAGATACGCAGTATTTT	CASSIYGTPRLADTQYF
TRBD1	TRBJ1-4	TRBV9	once	TGTGCCAGCAGCCGTGGGGACAGGACCGAAAAACTGTTTTTT	CASSRGDRTEKLFF
.	TRBJ2-1	TRBV10-3	.	TGTGCCATCAATGCGGAACCCTCCTACAATGAGCAGTTCTTC	CAINAEPSYNEQFF
.	TRBJ2-1	TRBV21-1	.	TGTGCCAGCAGCACATTAGCGGGAGAAGCTGTAGATGAGCAGTTCTTC	CASSTLAGEAVDEQFF
.	TRBJ1-5	TRBV24-1	.	TGTGCCACCAGTGATAACCGGGTCAATCAGCCCCAGCATTTT	CATSDNRVNQPQHF
.	TRBJ1-4	TRBV6-5	.	TGTGCCAGCAGTACCCGGGGGGCTAATGAAAAACTGTTTTTT	CASSTRGANEKLFF
TRBD1	TRBJ1-2	TRBV30	once	TGTGCCTGGAGTGCCCAAACCGGACAGGGGTATGGCTACACCTTC	CAWSAQTGQGYGYTF
TRBD2	TRBJ2-1	TRBV19	.	TGTGCCAGTAGTATCGGGACAGGAACCGGGACTAGCGGGAGGTTTTACAATGAGCAGTTCTTC	CASSIGTGTGTSGRFYNEQFF
TRBD1	TRBJ2-7	TRBV7-8	once	TGTGCCAGCAGCGCAAACAGGGGGAACTCCTACGAGCAGTACTTC	CASSANRGNSYEQYF
.	TRBJ2-6	TRBV30	many	TGTGCCTCAGACAGGTCGGGCGGGGCCAACGTCCTGACTTTC	CASDRSGGANVLTF
TRBD1	TRBJ2-7	TRBV5-1	.	TGCGCCAGCAGCTTGGCTTTTCCGGGACAGGGGTCCGCCTACGAGCAGTACTTC	CASSLAFPGQGSAYEQYF
TRBD2	TRBJ2-1	TRBV5-4	.	TGTGCCAGCAGCCCCAGACTAGCGGGAGAGGTCGATGAGCAGTTCTTC	CASSPRLAGEVDEQFF
TRBD1	TRBJ2-7	TRBV7-3	.	TGTGCCAGCAGCGCCGACAGGGTCTCCTACGAGCAGTACTTC	CASSADRVSYEQYF
TRBD2	TRBJ2-4	TRBV19	.	TGTGCCAGTAGACCGGGAGGGGCCAAAAACATTCAGTACTTC	CASRPGGAKNIQYF
.	TRBJ1-5	TRBV12-5	.	TGTGCTAGTGGTTTGGGCTTAGATCAGCCCCAGCATTTT	CASGLGLDQPQHF
TRBD1	TRBJ1-2	TRBV19	.	TGTGCCAGTAGTACCCGGGACAGGGGTGGCTACACCTTC	CASSTRDRGGYTF
.	TRBJ2-1	TRBV6-1	.	TGTGCCAGCAGTGAACAAGGGGGAGCCTACAATGAGCAGTTCTTC	CASSEQGGAYNEQFF
.	TRBJ1-4	TRBV3-1/TRBV3-2	.	TGTGCCAGCTCGGCAACTAATGAAAAACTGTTTTTT	CASSATNEKLFF
TRBD1	TRBJ1-2	TRBV14	.	TGTGCCAGCAGCCAAGATCTCTGGACAGGGGGCAACTATGGCTACACCTTC	CASSQDLWTGGNYGYTF
TRBD1	TRBJ2-5	TRBV5-1	.	TGCGCCAGCAGCTTGACCGGGACAGGGTTGGAGACCCAGTACTTC	CASSLTGTGLETQYF
.	TRBJ2-7	TRBV6-5	.	TGTGCCAGCAGTTACGCCGGGGGGCGATACGAGCAGTACTTC	CASSYAGGRYEQYF
.	TRBJ2-7	TRBV28	.	TGTGCCAGCAGTTTTGTGGGCAGGGGATACGAGCAGTACTTC	CASSFVGRGYEQYF
.	TRBJ1-2	TRBV4-1	.	TGCGCCAGCAGCCAAGATATTTCCGGGGGGCGAGGCTACACCTTC	CASSQDISGGRGYTF
TRBD1	TRBJ1-6	TRBV7-2	.	TGTGCCAGCAGCTTAGAATCCCCCGGACAGGGGGGAAGTTCACCCCTCCACTTT	CASSLESPGQGGSSPLHF
TRBD1	TRBJ1-3	TRBV2	.	TGTGCCAGCAGCCCAGGGGGCTTTAGGGATGACACCATATATTTT	CASSPGGFRDDTIYF
.	TRBJ1-2	TRBV5-4	.	TGTGCCAGCAGCTCGGGGGGCAGCTCCTTCTATGGCTACACCTTC	CASSSGGSSFYGYTF
TRBD1	TRBJ2-7	TRBV6-5	.	TGTGCCAGCAGGGGTTTGGGGACAGGAAGGGACGAGCAGTACTTC	CASRGLGTGRDEQYF
TRBD2	TRBJ2-2	TRBV7-6	.	TGTGCCAGCAGCCTACGTCTAGCGGGTAACACCGGGGAGCTGTTTTTT	CASSLRLAGNTGELFF
TRBD1	TRBJ1-6	TRBV9	.	TGTGCCAGCAGCGTAGGCCCCTCGGACAGGGGAGGCTATTCACCCCTCCACTTT	CASSVGPSDRGGYSPLHF
.	TRBJ2-7	TRBV28	.	TGTGCCAGCAGTTTATGGGGCAGCTACGAGCAGTACTTC	CASSLWGSYEQYF
TRBD1	TRBJ2-1	TRBV2	few	TGTGCCAGCAGTCTCCCGGGACAGGGAGACAATGAGCAGTTCTTC	CASSLPGQGDNEQFF
.	TRBJ2-3	TRBV5-1	.	TGCGCCAGCAGCTTGGCTCCCCCCACAGATACGCAGTATTTT	CASSLAPPTDTQYF
TRBD2	TRBJ2-1	TRBV29-1	.	TGCAGCGTCGCGACTAGCGGGAGAATAAATGAGCAGTTCTTC	CSVATSGRINEQFF
.	TRBJ1-1	TRBV5-4	.	TGTGCCAGCAGCTTGTCCAGGGCTTTACACACTGAAGCTTTCTTT	CASSLSRALHTEAFF
.	TRBJ1-2	TRBV12-3/TRBV12-4	.	TGTGCCAGCAGTCGCGGACAGCTCTATGGCTACACCTTC	CASSRGQLYGYTF
.	TRBJ2-7	TRBV7-8	.	TGTGCCAGCAGCTTATTGGGCAGCTACGAGCAGTACTTC	CASSLLGSYEQYF
.	TRBJ2-3	TRBV20-1	.	TGCAGTGCTGAGAGCACAGATACGCAGTATTTT	CSAESTDTQYF